This record covers a single T cell receptor beta chain. What it binds is unknown. The sample is drawn from a study of cytomegalovirus exposure and HLA in healthy donors. Study-wide findings and caveats: According to a later analysis, donors in an Asian-associated ancestry cluster reportedly had fewer N-insertions than the roughly 670-donor mean. V- and J-gene trimming in TCR beta was tied to a missense DCLRE1C variant by an analysis performed later.

Use of 60 Vbeta and 13 Jbeta primers characterized the PCR. Profiling relied on immunoSEQ multiplex PCR, and the TCRdb table lists in-frame clones only, not all of them. The table shows about 88,000 clones, with just under 70% occurring only once. CDR3 length: 16 amino acids. Germline CDR1 reads SNHLY; CDR2 reads FYNNEI. J was trimmed by 2 bases and V by 4 bases; bases with no gene match: 7. Material for sequencing was PBMCs. This chain joins TRBV2 and TRBJ2-1; 8 bases map to TRBD2. This clonotype was obtained from a man aged 45-65 years in good health and CMV-seronegative. The CDR3 DNA follows: TGTGCCAGCAGTGCTTGGAGCGGGGGTACCTACAATGAGCAGTTCTTC. Amino acids: CASSAWSGGTYNEQFF.